This section outlines one T cell receptor beta chain sequence together with its context. Its target is unknown. The sample originates from a study of cytomegalovirus exposure and HLA in healthy donors. Study-level findings and limits: According to the study, 160 or so TCR beta chains were cytomegalovirus-associated.

With 0 bases removed from V and 8 bases from J, the gap between germline ends came to 13 bases. Germline values: CDR1 MNHNY, CDR2 SVGAGI (reference sequence). The CDR3 totals 14 residues. Assay: immunoSEQ multiplex PCR; the TCRdb copy retains only in-frame clones and omits some. The sample has tens of thousands of clones, around 94% seen once. The clonotype comes from a man aged 18 to 35 in good health and CMV-seronegative. The chain recombines TRBV6-6 with TRBJ1-2; the D gene is possibly TRBD1 (5 bases). Input material: PBMCs. CDR3 nucleotides: TGTGCCAGCAGTTACTCGACCACCGACAGCGGCTACACCTTC. Encoded protein: CASSYSTTDSGYTF.